This TCR beta chain was captured in a study of beta chain features in type 1 diabetes. Study-level results: Type 1 diabetes patients had TCRB CDR3s that were shorter (moderately but significantly so) in all four CD4+ subsets.

In total, each donor contributed a single heparinised blood draw that averaged about 100 mL. CD4+ naive, central memory, regulatory and stem cell-like memory subsets were isolated by sorting on CD45RO/CCR7/CD25/CD127/CD95/CD27. On this clone: Its target is not known.

The investigators reverse transcribed all of the isolated RNA, so they sequenced expressed TCRB transcripts. The study sequenced naive, central memory and regulatory T cell samples to an average of approximately 4 million reads. Assay: immunoSEQ multiplex PCR; the TCRdb copy retains only in-frame clones and omits some. This table has 110,000 to 150,000 clones, 9.7% appearing once. This CDR3 is built from 20 residues. What was sequenced was central memory CD4+ T cells from blood. The chain has TRBV21-1 and TRBJ2-7; the table assigns TRBD2, which was not confirmed against the DNA. TRBV21-1 is noted as a pseudogene. The receptor was isolated from a woman aged 40 to 55 in good health. The DNA of the CDR3 is TGTGCCAGCAGCAATTTAGGACTAGCGGGGGCCAGTCCGAATTCCTACGAGCAGTACTTC. Translated: CASSNLGLAGASPNSYEQYF.